This is a list of T cell receptor beta chains from one sample in a study of response to subunit inactivated influenza vaccine. A single record per CDR3 protein comes from TCRdb applying MiXCR to the RT-PCR reads. The table includes about 500,000 distinct CDR3 sequences, 15% to 20% detected once. The source was CD4+ T cells sorted from PBMCs, collected roughly 24 months after vaccination. These receptors were collected from a man between 50 and 70 years old who received an inactivated influenza vaccine. Both conserved end residues are part of each CDR3. D genes are given only for firm matches. A clone size is listed for some rows: how often the clone was seen (once, few, many), or a class if it is expanded.

abundance	v_gene	j_gene	d_gene	CDR3nt	CDR3aa
NA	TRBV7-2	TRBJ1-6	TRBD1	TGTGCCAGCAGCTTATCCGGGACAGGGCACAATTCACCCCTCCACTTT	CASSLSGTGHNSPLHF
NA	TRBV28	TRBJ2-2	TRBD1	TGTGCCAGCAGTTTGGGTCGGACAGGGCTCAACACCGGGGAGCTGTTTTTT	CASSLGRTGLNTGELFF
NA	TRBV10-3	TRBJ1-4	NA	TGTGCCATCAGCCGAGAGAGGGGTGAAAAACTGTTTTTT	CAISRERGEKLFF
NA	TRBV6-5	TRBJ1-1	NA	TGTGCCAGCAGTTACTCGGGGGAAGCTTTCTTT	CASSYSGEAFF
NA	TRBV7-2	TRBJ2-1	TRBD2	TGTGCCAGCATGGGACTAGCGGTATACAATGAGCAGTTCTTC	CASMGLAVYNEQFF
NA	TRBV27	TRBJ1-4	TRBD1	TGTGCCAGCAGAACCGACAGGGGCGGTAAACTGTTTTTT	CASRTDRGGKLFF
few	TRBV2	TRBJ2-1	TRBD2	TGTGCCAGCAGTTTAGGACTAGCGGGGGCGACGATCTTC	CASSLGLAGATIF
NA	TRBV7-7	TRBJ2-5	NA	TGTGCCAGCAGCCCTTACAAAATCCAAGAGACCCAGTACTTC	CASSPYKIQETQYF
few	TRBV12-3/TRBV12-4	TRBJ2-7	NA	TGTGCCAGCAGTTTTCGTGGTGTAGGAGACGAGCAGTACTTC	CASSFRGVGDEQYF
few	TRBV5-6	TRBJ1-2	NA	TGTGCCAGCAGCTTTTCGGGCCGGTTGGGGAGAGGCTACACCTTC	CASSFSGRLGRGYTF
NA	TRBV14	TRBJ2-1	NA	TGTGCCAGCAGCCCCTTAGACGGAGAGCAGTTCTTC	CASSPLDGEQFF
NA	TRBV25-1	TRBJ2-1	NA	TGTGCCAGCAGCCAGGGATCAGGGAGTGAGCAGTTCTTC	CASSQGSGSEQFF
NA	TRBV3-1	TRBJ2-1	TRBD1	TGTGCCAGCAGTGCCCCCGGGACAGGTTACAATGAGCAGTTCTTC	CASSAPGTGYNEQFF
many	TRBV20-1	TRBJ1-5	NA	TGCAGTGCTTCTCAGCCTTATAGCAATCAGCCCCAGCATTTT	CSASQPYSNQPQHF
NA	TRBV7-2	TRBJ2-1	NA	TGTGCCAGCAGCCCACGGAAGAGCTCCTACAATGAGCAGTTCTTC	CASSPRKSSYNEQFF
many	TRBV7-2	TRBJ2-7	NA	TGTGCCAGCAGCTTAGCCACAGCAGACTACGAGCAGTACTTC	CASSLATADYEQYF
NA	TRBV5-1	TRBJ2-3	TRBD1	TGCGCCAGCAGCTTGGATGCCGGACAGGGCACCCCTAGCACAGATACGCAGTATTTT	CASSLDAGQGTPSTDTQYF
NA	TRBV9	TRBJ2-1	NA	TGTGCCAGCAGCGTAGGCCCCAGCGGAGGGACGGATGAGCAGTTCTTC	CASSVGPSGGTDEQFF
many	TRBV7-6	TRBJ1-2	TRBD1	TGTGCCAGCAGCTTATCCGTAACAGGGGAATATGGCTACACCTTC	CASSLSVTGEYGYTF
NA	TRBV5-1	TRBJ2-1	TRBD2	TGCGCCAGCAGCGTCGGGACTAGCGTTTACAATGAGCAGTTCTTC	CASSVGTSVYNEQFF
NA	TRBV6-1	TRBJ2-7	TRBD2	TGTGCCAGCAAACGCGGGAGCAGTTTCGAGCAGTACTTC	CASKRGSSFEQYF
NA	TRBV10-2	TRBJ2-1	NA	TGCGCCAGCAAGGGGCAGGGAACCTACAATGAGCAGTTCTTC	CASKGQGTYNEQFF
NA	TRBV5-1	TRBJ1-1	NA	TGCGCCAGCAGCCCCCGACCGTCGGGAAACACTGAAGCTTTCTTT	CASSPRPSGNTEAFF
few	TRBV6-2/TRBV6-3	TRBJ1-6	TRBD1	TGTGCCAGCAGTCGCTCGGGACAGGGGAACAATTCACCCCTCCACTTT	CASSRSGQGNNSPLHF
NA	TRBV6-5	TRBJ2-7	TRBD1	TGTGCCAGCAGTAACAGGGGGACAGGCGCTTACGAGCAGTACTTC	CASSNRGTGAYEQYF
few	TRBV20-1	TRBJ2-3	TRBD2	TGCAGTGCTAGTAGACTAGCACCCACCACAGATACGCAGTATTTT	CSASRLAPTTDTQYF
NA	TRBV11-2	TRBJ2-7	NA	TGTGCCAGCAGCCCAAACTCGGGATTCTCCTACGAGCAGTACTTC	CASSPNSGFSYEQYF
NA	TRBV28	TRBJ2-7	NA	TGTGCCAGCCCGCCACCCGGGGCAGCTACGGGGGAGCAGTACTTC	CASPPPGAATGEQYF
many	TRBV18	TRBJ2-1	NA	TGTGCCAGCCTCACTTATGAGGGAACGGACAATGAGCAGTTCTTC	CASLTYEGTDNEQFF
NA	TRBV7-2	TRBJ1-1	NA	TGTGCCAGCAGCTTTTCAGGGTGGGGGAACACTGAAGCTTTCTTT	CASSFSGWGNTEAFF
NA	TRBV6-1	TRBJ2-7	NA	TGTGCCAGCAGTGTCGGGATTTCCTACGAGCAGTACTTC	CASSVGISYEQYF
many	TRBV7-2	TRBJ2-2	NA	TGTGCCAGCAGCTTAACACTCGGGGCTAACACCGGGGAGCTGTTTTTT	CASSLTLGANTGELFF
few	TRBV10-3	TRBJ1-6	NA	TGTGCCATCAGTGATCCCCACGGGAATAATTCACCCCTCCACTTT	CAISDPHGNNSPLHF
few	TRBV7-7	TRBJ2-2	NA	TGTGCCAGCAGGCGTAACAGGAACACCGGGGAGCTGTTTTTT	CASRRNRNTGELFF
once	TRBV6-2/TRBV6-3	TRBJ2-2	NA	TGTGCCAGTAAGGATAGGAACACCGGGGAGCTGTTTTTT	CASKDRNTGELFF
many	TRBV20-1	TRBJ2-3	TRBD2	TGCAGTGCTAGAGACTGGGGCGGGAGGGCTGGAGATACGCAGTATTTT	CSARDWGGRAGDTQYF